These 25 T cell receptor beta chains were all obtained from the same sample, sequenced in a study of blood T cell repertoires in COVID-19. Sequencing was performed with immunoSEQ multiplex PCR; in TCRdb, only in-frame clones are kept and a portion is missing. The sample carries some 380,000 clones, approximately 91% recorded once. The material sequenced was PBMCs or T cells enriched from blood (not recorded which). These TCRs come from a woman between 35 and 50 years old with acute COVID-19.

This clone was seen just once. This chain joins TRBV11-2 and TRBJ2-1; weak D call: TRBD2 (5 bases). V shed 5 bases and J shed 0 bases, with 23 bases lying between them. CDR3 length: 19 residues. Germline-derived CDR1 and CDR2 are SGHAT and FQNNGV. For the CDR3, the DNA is TGTGCCAGCAGCGCAATTATTCCTCCTTCGGGGAGCTCCTACAATGAGCAGTTCTTC. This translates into CASSAIIPPSGSSYNEQFF.

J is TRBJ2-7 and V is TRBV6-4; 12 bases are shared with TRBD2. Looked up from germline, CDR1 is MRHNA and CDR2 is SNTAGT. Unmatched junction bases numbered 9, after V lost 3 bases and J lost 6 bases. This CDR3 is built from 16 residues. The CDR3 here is CASSDRSLAGGLEQYF. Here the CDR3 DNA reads TGTGCCAGCAGTGATCGGTCCCTAGCGGGGGGGCTCGAGCAGTACTTC.

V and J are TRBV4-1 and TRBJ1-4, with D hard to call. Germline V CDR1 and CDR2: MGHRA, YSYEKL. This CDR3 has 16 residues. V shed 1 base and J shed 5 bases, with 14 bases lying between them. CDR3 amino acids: CASSQAPTTPNEKLFF. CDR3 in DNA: TGCGCCAGCAGCCAAGCCCCGACAACCCCAAATGAAAAACTGTTTTTT.

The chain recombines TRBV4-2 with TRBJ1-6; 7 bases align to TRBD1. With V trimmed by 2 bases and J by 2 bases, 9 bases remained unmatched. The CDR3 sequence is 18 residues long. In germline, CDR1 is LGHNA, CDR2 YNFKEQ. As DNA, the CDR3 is TGTGCCAGCAGCCAAAAAGGCCCCCAGGGGGCCTATAATTCACCCCTCCACTTT. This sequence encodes CASSQKGPQGAYNSPLHF.

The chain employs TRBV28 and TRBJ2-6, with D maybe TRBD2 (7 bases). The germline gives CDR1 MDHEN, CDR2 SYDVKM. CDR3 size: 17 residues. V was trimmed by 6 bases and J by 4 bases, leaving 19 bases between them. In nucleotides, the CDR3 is TGTGCCAGCAGCCGTCGCGGGGGCGCTTCCGGGGCCAACGTCCTGACTTTC. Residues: CASSRRGGASGANVLTF.

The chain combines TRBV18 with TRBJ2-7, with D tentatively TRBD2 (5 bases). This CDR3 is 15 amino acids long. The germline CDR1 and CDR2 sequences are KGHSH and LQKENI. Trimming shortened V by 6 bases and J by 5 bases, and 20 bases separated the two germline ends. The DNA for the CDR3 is TGTGCCAGCTCGCCCACCTTTCCGGGGATCCACGAGCAGTACTTC. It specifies CASSPTFPGIHEQYF.

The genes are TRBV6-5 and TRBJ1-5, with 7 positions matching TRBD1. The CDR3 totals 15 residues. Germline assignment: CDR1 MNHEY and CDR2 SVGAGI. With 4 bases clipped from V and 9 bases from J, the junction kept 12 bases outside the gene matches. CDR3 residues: CASSSDREGVRPQHF. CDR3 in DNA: TGTGCCAGCAGTTCCGACAGGGAAGGGGTACGGCCCCAGCATTTT.

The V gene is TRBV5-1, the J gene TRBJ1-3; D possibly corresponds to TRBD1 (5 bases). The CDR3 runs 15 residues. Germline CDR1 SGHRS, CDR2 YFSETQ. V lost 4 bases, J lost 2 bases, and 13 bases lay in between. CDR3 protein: CASSPRQTAGNTIYF. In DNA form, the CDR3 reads TGCGCCAGCAGCCCAAGACAGACCGCTGGAAACACCATATATTTT.

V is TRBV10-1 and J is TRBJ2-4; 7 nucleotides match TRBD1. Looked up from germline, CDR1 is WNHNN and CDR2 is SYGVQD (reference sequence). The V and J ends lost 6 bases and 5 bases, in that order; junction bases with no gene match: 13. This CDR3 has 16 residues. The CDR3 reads CASRHRDSGLENIQYF. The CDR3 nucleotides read TGCGCCAGCAGACATAGGGACAGTGGGTTGGAAAACATTCAGTACTTC.

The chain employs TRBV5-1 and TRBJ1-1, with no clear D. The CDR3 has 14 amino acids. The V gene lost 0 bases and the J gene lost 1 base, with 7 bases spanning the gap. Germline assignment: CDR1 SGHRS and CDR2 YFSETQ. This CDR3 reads CASSLAQENTEAFF. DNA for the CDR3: TGCGCCAGCAGCTTGGCGCAGGAGAACACTGAAGCTTTCTTT.

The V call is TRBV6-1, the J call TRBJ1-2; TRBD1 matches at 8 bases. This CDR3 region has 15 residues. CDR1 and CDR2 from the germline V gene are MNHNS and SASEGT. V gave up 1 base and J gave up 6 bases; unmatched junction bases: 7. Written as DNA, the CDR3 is TGTGCCAGCAGTGAAGTCACAGGGGGAAGGAATGGCTACACCTTC. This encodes CASSEVTGGRNGYTF.

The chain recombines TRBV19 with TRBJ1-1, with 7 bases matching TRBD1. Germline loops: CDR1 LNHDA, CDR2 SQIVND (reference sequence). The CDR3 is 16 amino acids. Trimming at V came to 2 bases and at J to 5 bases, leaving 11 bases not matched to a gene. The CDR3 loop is CASSIRWAGGRTEAFF. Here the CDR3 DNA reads TGTGCCAGTAGTATACGATGGGCAGGGGGTAGGACTGAAGCTTTCTTT.

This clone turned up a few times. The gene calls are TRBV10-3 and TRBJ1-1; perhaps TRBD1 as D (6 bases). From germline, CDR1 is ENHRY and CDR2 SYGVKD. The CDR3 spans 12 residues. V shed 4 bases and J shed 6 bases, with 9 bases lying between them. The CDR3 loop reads CAISGGLAEAFF. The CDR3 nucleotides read TGTGCCATCAGTGGGGGGCTGGCTGAAGCTTTCTTT.

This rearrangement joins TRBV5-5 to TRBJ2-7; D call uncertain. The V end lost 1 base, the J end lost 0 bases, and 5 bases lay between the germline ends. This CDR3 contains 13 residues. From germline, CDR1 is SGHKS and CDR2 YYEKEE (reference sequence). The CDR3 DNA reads TGTGCCAGCAGCTTGCACGGCTCCTACGAGCAGTACTTC. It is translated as CASSLHGSYEQYF.

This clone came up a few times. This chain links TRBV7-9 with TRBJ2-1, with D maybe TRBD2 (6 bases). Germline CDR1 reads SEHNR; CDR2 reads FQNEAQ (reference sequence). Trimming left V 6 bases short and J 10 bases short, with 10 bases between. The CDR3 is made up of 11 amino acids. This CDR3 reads CASSSSGEQFF. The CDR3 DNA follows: TGTGCCAGCAGTAGCAGCGGGGAGCAGTTCTTC. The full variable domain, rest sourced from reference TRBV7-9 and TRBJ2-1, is DTGVSQNPRHKITKRGQNVTFRCDPISEHNRLYWYRQTLGQGPEFLTYFQNEAQLEKSRLLSDRFSAERPKGSFSTLEIQRTEQGDSAMYLCASSSSGEQFFGPGTRLTVL.

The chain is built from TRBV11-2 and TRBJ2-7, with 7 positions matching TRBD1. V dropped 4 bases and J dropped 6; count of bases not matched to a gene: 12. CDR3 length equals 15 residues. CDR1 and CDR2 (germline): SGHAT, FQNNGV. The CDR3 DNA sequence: TGTGCCAGCAGCTATCGGGGACAGAGACTAAGCGAGCAGTACTTC. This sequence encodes CASSYRGQRLSEQYF.

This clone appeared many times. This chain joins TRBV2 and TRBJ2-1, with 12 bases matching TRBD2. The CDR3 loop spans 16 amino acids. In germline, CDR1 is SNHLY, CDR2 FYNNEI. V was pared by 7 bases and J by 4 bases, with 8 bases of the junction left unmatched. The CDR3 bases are TGTGCCAGCACCCCTGGACTAGCGGGGAGGTACAATGAGCAGTTCTTC. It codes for CASTPGLAGRYNEQFF. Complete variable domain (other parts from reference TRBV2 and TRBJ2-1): EPEVTQTPSHQVTQMGQEVILRCVPISNHLYFYWYRQILGQKVEFLVSFYNNEISEKSEIFDDQFSVERPDGSNFTLKIRSTKLEDSAMYFCASTPGLAGRYNEQFFGPGTRLTVL.

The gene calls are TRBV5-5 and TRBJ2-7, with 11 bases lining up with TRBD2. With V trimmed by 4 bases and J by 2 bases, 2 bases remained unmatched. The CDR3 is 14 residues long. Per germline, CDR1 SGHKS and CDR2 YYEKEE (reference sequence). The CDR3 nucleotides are TGTGCCAGCAGCCTAGCGGGGGGTACCTACGAGCAGTACTTC. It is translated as CASSLAGGTYEQYF.

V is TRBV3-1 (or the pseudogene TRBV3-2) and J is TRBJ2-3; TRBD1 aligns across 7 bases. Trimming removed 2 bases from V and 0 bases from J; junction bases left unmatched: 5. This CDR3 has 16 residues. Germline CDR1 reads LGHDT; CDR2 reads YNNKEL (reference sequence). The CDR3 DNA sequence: TGTGCCAGCAGCCAAAAAAGGACAGGCAGCACAGATACGCAGTATTTT. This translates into CASSQKRTGSTDTQYF.

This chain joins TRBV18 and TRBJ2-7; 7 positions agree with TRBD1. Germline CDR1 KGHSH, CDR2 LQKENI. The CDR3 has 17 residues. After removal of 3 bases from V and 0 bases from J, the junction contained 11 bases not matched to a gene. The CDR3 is CASSPTLQGPSSYEQYF. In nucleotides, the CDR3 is TGTGCCAGCTCACCGACTCTACAGGGGCCATCCTCCTACGAGCAGTACTTC.

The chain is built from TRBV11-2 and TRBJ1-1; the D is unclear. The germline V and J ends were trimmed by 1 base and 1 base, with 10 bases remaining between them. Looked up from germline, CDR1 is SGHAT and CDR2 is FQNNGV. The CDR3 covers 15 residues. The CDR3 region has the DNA TGTGCCAGCAGCTTAGTAGCCGGGGAGAACACTGAAGCTTTCTTT. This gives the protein CASSLVAGENTEAFF.

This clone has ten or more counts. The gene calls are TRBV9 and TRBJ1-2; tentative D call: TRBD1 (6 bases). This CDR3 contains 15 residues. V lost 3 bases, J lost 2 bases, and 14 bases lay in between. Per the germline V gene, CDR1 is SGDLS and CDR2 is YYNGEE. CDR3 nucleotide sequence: TGTGCCAGCAGCGCCCCAGGGGCGGTAAACTATGGCTACACCTTC. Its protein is CASSAPGAVNYGYTF.

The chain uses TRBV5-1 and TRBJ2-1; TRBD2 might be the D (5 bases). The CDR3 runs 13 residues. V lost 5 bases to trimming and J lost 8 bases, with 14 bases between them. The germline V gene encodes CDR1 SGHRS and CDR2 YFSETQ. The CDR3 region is CASRPTRLDEQFF. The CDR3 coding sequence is TGCGCCAGCAGGCCAACTAGACTGGATGAGCAGTTCTTC.

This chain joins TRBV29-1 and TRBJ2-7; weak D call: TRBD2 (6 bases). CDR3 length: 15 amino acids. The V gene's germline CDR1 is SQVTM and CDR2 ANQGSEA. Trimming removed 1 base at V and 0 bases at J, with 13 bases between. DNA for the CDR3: TGCAGCGTTGAAGTCTGGGGGGAGAGCTCCTACGAGCAGTACTTC. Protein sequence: CSVEVWGESSYEQYF.

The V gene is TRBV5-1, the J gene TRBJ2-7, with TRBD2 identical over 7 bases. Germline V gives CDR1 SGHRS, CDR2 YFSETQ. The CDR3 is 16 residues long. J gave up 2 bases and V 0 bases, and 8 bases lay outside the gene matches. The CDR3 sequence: CASSLGTAREAYEQYF. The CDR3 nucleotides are TGCGCCAGCAGCTTGGGAACAGCTCGGGAGGCCTACGAGCAGTACTTC.